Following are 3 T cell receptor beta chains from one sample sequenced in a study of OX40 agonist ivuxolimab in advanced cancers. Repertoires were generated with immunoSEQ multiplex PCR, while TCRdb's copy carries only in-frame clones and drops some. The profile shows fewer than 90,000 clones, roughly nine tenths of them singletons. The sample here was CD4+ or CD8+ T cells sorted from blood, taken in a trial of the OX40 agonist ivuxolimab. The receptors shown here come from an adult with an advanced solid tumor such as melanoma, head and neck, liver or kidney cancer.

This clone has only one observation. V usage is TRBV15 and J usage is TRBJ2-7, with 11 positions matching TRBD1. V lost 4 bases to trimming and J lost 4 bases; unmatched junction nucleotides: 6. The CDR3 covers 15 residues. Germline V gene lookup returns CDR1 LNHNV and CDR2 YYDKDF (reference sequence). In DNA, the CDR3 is TGTGCCACCAGCAAGAGAGGACAGGGGGCTTACGAGCAGTACTTC. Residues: CATSKRGQGAYEQYF. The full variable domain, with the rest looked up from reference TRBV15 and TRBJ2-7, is DAMVIQNPRYQVTQFGKPVTLSCSQTLNHNVMYWYQQKSSQAPKLLFHYYDKDFNNEADTPDNFQSRRPNTSFCFLDIRSPGLGDTAMYLCATSKRGQGAYEQYFGPGTRLTVT.

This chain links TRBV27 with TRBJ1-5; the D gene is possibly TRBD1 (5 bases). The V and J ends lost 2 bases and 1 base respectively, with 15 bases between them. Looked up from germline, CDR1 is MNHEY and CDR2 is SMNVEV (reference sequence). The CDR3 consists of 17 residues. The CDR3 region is CASSLLAGDGSNQPQHF. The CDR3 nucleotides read TGTGCCAGCAGTTTACTGGCGGGGGACGGGAGCAATCAGCCCCAGCATTTT.

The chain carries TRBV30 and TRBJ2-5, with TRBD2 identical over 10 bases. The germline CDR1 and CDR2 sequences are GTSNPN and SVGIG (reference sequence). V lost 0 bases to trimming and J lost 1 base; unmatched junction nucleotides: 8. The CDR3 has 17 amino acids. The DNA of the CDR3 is TGTGCCTGGAGTGTACTGGGTAGCGGGGGGTTCCAAGAGACCCAGTACTTC. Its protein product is CAWSVLGSGGFQETQYF.